The rows below give T cell receptor beta chains drawn from one sample of a study of OX40 agonist ivuxolimab in advanced cancers. The protocol was immunoSEQ multiplex PCR, while the TCRdb copy is restricted to in-frame clones and leaves out a portion. Altogether some 38,000 clones are present, roughly nine tenths being singletons, with the ten largest covering 22%. The source was CD4+ or CD8+ T cells sorted from blood, collected in a trial of the OX40 agonist ivuxolimab. The receptors shown here come from an adult with an advanced solid tumor such as melanoma, head and neck, liver or kidney cancer. Both conserved end residues are part of each CDR3.

V	J	CDR3
TRBV9	TRBJ2-7	CASSPRVAGGWVEQYF
TRBV7-2	TRBJ2-7	CASSFGLAGGAGYEQYF
TRBV28	TRBJ1-1	CASQGVLNTEAFF
TRBV7-9	TRBJ2-2	CASSATRTEKNTGELFF
TRBV29-1	TRBJ1-1	CSVLGAEAFF
TRBV11-3	TRBJ2-2	CASRDLNTGELFF
TRBV28	TRBJ2-3	CASSFSGRTDTQYF
TRBV28	TRBJ2-3	CASSTSAPQYF
TRBV2	TRBJ2-1	CASSDGTSGRDYNEQFF
TRBV27	TRBJ2-5	CASSRIRETQYF
TRBV4-1	TRBJ2-7	CASSQEAGLHEQYF
TRBV4-1	TRBJ2-3	CASSQGIPAERYF
TRBV11-3	TRBJ1-3	CASSPQGTGNTIYF
TRBV6-6	TRBJ2-5	CASSDGQLQETQYF
TRBV9	TRBJ2-3	CASSGAVRGSSIDTQYF
TRBV27	TRBJ2-5	CASSPLTVSMETQYF
TRBV10-2	TRBJ2-7	CASSEGYEQYF
TRBV27	TRBJ1-1	CASSLGGALNAFF